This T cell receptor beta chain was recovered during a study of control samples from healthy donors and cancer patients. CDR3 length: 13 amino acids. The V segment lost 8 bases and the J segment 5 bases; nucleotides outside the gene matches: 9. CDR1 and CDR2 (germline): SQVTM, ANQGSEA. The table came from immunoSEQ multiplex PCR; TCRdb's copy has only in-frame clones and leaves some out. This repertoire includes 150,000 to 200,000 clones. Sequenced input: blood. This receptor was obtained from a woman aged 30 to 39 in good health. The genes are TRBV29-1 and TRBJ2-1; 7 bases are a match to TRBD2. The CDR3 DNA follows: TGCAGCATATACGGGGGGAAACACAATGAGCAGTTCTTC. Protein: CSIYGGKHNEQFF.